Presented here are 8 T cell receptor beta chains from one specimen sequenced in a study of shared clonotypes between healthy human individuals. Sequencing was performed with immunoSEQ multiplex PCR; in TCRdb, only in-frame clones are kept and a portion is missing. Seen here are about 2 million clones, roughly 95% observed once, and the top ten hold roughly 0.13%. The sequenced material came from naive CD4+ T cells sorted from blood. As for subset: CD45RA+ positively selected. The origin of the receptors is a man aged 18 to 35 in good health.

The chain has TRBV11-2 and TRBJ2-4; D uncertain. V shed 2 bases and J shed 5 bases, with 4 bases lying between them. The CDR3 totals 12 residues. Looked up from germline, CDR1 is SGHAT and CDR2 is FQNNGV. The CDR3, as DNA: TGTGCCAGCAGCTTAATGGAAAACATTCAGTACTTC. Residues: CASSLMENIQYF.

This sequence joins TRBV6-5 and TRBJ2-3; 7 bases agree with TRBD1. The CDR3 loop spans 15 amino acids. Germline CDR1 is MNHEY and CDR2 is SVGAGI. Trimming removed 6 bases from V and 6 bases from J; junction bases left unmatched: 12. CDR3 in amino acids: CASSLHDRVGDTQYF. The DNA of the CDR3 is TGTGCCAGCAGCTTGCACGACAGGGTGGGGGATACGCAGTATTTT.

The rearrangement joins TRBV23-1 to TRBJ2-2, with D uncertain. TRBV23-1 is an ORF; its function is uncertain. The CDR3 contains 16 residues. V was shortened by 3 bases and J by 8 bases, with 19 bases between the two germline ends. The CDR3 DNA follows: TGCGCCAGCAGTCATCCCGCCCTAAAAAAACCGGGGGAGCTGTTTTTT. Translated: CASSHPALKKPGELFF.

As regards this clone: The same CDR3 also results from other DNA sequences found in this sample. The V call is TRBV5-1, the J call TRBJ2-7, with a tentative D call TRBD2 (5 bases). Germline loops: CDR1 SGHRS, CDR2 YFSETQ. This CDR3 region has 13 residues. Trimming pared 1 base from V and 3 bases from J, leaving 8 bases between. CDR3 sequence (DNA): TGCGCCAGCAGCTTGAACGGGGACTACGAGCAGTACTTC. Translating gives CASSLNGDYEQYF.

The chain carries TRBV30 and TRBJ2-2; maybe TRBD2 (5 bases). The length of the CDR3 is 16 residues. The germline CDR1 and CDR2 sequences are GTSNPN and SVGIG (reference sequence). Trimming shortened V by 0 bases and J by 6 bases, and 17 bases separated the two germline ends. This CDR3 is CAWSVLGLTGPGELFF. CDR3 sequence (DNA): TGTGCCTGGAGTGTACTAGGGTTAACTGGACCCGGGGAGCTGTTTTTT.

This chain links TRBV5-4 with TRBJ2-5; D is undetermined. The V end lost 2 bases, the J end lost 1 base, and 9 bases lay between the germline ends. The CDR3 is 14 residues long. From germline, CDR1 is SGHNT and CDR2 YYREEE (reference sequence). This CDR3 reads CASSFRPAQETQYF. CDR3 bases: TGTGCCAGCAGCTTCCGTCCAGCCCAAGAGACCCAGTACTTC.

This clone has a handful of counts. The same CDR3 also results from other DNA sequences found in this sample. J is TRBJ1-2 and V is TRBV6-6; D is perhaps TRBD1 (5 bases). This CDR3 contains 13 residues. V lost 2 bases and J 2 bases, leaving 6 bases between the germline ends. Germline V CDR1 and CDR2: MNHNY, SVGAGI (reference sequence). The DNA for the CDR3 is TGTGCCAGCAGTTACGACAGCAACTATGGCTACACCTTC. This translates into CASSYDSNYGYTF.

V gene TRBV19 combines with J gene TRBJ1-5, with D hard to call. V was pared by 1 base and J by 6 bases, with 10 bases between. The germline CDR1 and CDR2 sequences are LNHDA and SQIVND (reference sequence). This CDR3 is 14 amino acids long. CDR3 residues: CASSIGAGGQPQHF. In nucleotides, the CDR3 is TGTGCCAGTAGTATAGGGGCAGGAGGTCAGCCCCAGCATTTT.